This T cell receptor beta chain was identified during a study of cytomegalovirus exposure and HLA in healthy donors. Germline values: CDR1 SGHVS, CDR2 FQNEAQ. Trimming cost V 5 bases and J 3 bases, with 16 bases left between them. The CDR3 is 15 amino acids. Use of 60 Vbeta and 13 Jbeta primers characterized the PCR. Assay used: immunoSEQ multiplex PCR; TCRdb lists only in-frame clones, some missing. Found here are 45,000 to 55,000 clones, around three quarters of them singletons; the top ten hold around 8.1%. The source material was PBMCs. The chain is built from TRBV7-8 and TRBJ1-1; D might be TRBD1 (5 bases). This receptor was obtained from a man younger than 40 in good health and CMV-seropositive. The CDR3, as DNA: TGTGCCAGCAGCCCTGGAACAGGTTTGGACACTGAAGCTTTCTTT. Translated: CASSPGTGLDTEAFF.